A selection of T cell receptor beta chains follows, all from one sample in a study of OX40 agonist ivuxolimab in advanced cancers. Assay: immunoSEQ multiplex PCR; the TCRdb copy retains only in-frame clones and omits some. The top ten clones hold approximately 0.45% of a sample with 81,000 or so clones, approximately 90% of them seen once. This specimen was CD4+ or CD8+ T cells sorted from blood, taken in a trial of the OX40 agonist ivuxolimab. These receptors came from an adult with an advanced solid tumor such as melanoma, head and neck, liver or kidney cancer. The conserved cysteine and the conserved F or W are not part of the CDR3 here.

CDR3aa: ASSPTGSDSNQPQH
len: 14
v_gene: TRBV18
j_gene: TRBJ1-5

CDR3aa: ASRDNTDTQY
len: 10
v_gene: TRBV2
j_gene: TRBJ2-3

CDR3aa: ASMRGGGTLREQY
len: 13
v_gene: TRBV14
j_gene: TRBJ2-7

CDR3aa: ASSVGLSGQETQY
len: 13
v_gene: TRBV9
j_gene: TRBJ2-5

CDR3aa: ASSVEVGGPDTQY
len: 13
v_gene: TRBV9
j_gene: TRBJ2-3

CDR3aa: ASSLVTVQETQY
len: 12
v_gene: TRBV7-2
j_gene: TRBJ2-5

CDR3aa: ASNFRQGENEQF
len: 12
v_gene: TRBV2
j_gene: TRBJ2-1

CDR3aa: AISVPDSYGYT
len: 11
v_gene: TRBV10-3
j_gene: TRBJ1-2

CDR3aa: ASSPLGQGNTEAF
len: 13
v_gene: TRBV9
j_gene: TRBJ1-1

CDR3aa: ASSSGADTQY
len: 10
v_gene: TRBV7-9
j_gene: TRBJ2-3

CDR3aa: ASSGPRRVKANEQF
len: 14
v_gene: TRBV7-9
j_gene: TRBJ2-1

CDR3aa: ASSSPGPNQPQH
len: 12
v_gene: TRBV28
j_gene: TRBJ1-5

CDR3aa: ASSRETGNTIY
len: 11
v_gene: TRBV19
j_gene: TRBJ1-3

CDR3aa: ASSVAGTNPYEQY
len: 13
v_gene: TRBV9
j_gene: -

CDR3aa: ASSPSGGYQETQY
len: 13
v_gene: TRBV5-4
j_gene: TRBJ2-5

CDR3aa: ASSSESLYTEAF
len: 12
v_gene: TRBV5-4
j_gene: TRBJ1-1

CDR3aa: ASSPLKGRYEQY
len: 12
v_gene: TRBV5-1
j_gene: TRBJ2-7

CDR3aa: ASSLDQIPY
len: 9
v_gene: TRBV11-2
j_gene: TRBJ2-7

CDR3aa: AISDVPGQTYEQY
len: 13
v_gene: TRBV10-3
j_gene: TRBJ2-7

CDR3aa: ASSLPGANQPQH
len: 12
v_gene: TRBV5-6
j_gene: TRBJ1-5

CDR3aa: ASTEPGTGQPQH
len: 12
v_gene: TRBV7-2
j_gene: TRBJ1-5

CDR3aa: ASTRNAGYYNEQF
len: 13
v_gene: TRBV6-4
j_gene: TRBJ2-1

CDR3aa: ASTPDRAHEQY
len: 11
v_gene: TRBV5-1
j_gene: TRBJ2-7

CDR3aa: SVDPDTGTEIYNEQF
len: 15
v_gene: TRBV29-1
j_gene: TRBJ2-1

CDR3aa: ASTWLTQETQY
len: 11
v_gene: TRBV2
j_gene: TRBJ2-5

CDR3aa: ASSSPGEKLF
len: 10
v_gene: TRBV5-5
j_gene: TRBJ1-4

CDR3aa: ASSQDTGVRDEQF
len: 13
v_gene: TRBV14
j_gene: TRBJ2-1

CDR3aa: ASSEQGARGPQH
len: 12
v_gene: TRBV6-1
j_gene: TRBJ1-5